This T cell receptor (beta chain) came from a study of T-cell reconstitution after alpha-beta-depleted transplantation in children (TCRdb year 2016). Notes on the research overall: Using TCR repertoire profiling, the study quantitatively followed how T-cell immune reconstitution unfolded in children after TCRalphabeta/CD19-depleted allogeneic hematopoietic cell transplantation. Overall results and qualifications from the work: About two months after transplant, the apparently early recovery of alphabetaT-cell counts reportedly depended on just several hundred clones that had expanded rapidly and came from non-depleted graft cells. In some patients, the high TCRbeta diversity seen at day 60 was put down to recipient T cells and intrathymic progenitors that had survived conditioning. The frequencies of hyperexpanded clones fell over the following months, and after one year, T-cell counts and TCRbeta diversity were mostly attributed to newly produced T cells.

From the cysteine up to the phenylalanine, the CDR3 has a length of 18 residues. Just CDR3 DNA is preserved here, 54 bases in frame from base 1. V trim: 2 bases; J trim: 3 bases; unmatched bases: 14. CDR1 and CDR2, per the germline V gene, are SQVTM and ANQGSEA. The method behind the library was PCR. TCRdb records Illumina HiSeq 2500 as the sequencer. To normalize quantification of the TCRbeta repertoire, the TCR libraries were built with molecular barcoding that relied on unique molecular identifiers. The public reads were reanalyzed by TCRdb: fastp trimming at Q25, MiXCR alignment, in-frame beta chains only. One record per CDR3 amino acid sequence lists the most common genes and DNA. Recorded for this sample are more than 200,000 distinct CDR3 sequences; about 25% of them occurred a single time. The top ten clonotypes cover about 2.5% of the sample. Taken with the paper, the label for treatment or condition translates to: allogeneic hematopoietic cell transplantation with graft depleted of TCRalphabeta T cells and CD19 B cells. The transplant recipients were children given TCRalphabeta/CD19-depleted allogeneic hematopoietic cell grafts.

This clonotype was seen ten or more times. There is no known antigen for this receptor. No per-base quality is available; no much larger clone lies one base away. This receptor was obtained from a girl aged 2 to 9 with Fanconi anemia, due to receive a stem cell transplant. The specimen comprised PBMCs, sampled before TCRalphabeta/CD19-depleted stem cell transplant. Recombination joined TRBV29-1 with TRBJ2-7, with 12 middle bases fitting TRBD2. The CDR3 is CSVETRIGTSGPNYEQYF. DNA sequence: TGCAGCGTTGAAACTAGAATCGGGACTAGCGGGCCTAACTACGAGCAGTACTTC.